This TCR beta chain was identified during a study of glioma-infiltrating T cells after dendritic cell vaccination. Overall study results and limits: TCR clonality showed no direct relationship with survival.

CDR3 length equals 12 residues. The ends were cut back, 2 bases at V and 7 bases at J, with 11 bases in the middle. The germline gives CDR1 SQVTM, CDR2 ANQGSEA. A note on this clone: The antigen remains unidentified.

TCRdb's copy holds only in-frame clones and misses some; the assay was immunoSEQ multiplex PCR. Counted here are fewer than 85,000 clones, about 90% occurring once; the ten biggest clones make up roughly 3.1%. The rearrangement uses TRBV29-1 and TRBJ1-2; D not certain. Sequencing was performed on blood, taken before dendritic cell vaccination. This TCR came from a human donor with glioblastoma. CDR3 protein: CSVEPRHSGYTF. The CDR3 DNA reads as TGCAGCGTTGAACCCCGTCATAGTGGCTACACCTTC.